Sequencing of this T cell receptor (beta chain) was carried out in a study of lung T cells in sarcoidosis with Löfgren's syndrome. Study as a whole: Repertoire analyses centered on Löfgren's syndrome patients. The study's findings and limits: In alpha-beta pairs, TRAV12-1 favored TRBV2, and their CDR3s were homologous. Multiple Löfgren's syndrome patients reportedly shared TRAV12-1 and TRBV2 CDR3 motifs.

This clonotype was observed a handful of times. Its antigen is still unknown. TCRdb independently ran MiXCR on the reads; one entry per CDR3 protein. The sample contains fewer than 80,000 distinct CDR3 sequences, 21% of which appear only once. V lost 4 bases and J lost 3; bases outside the gene matches: 6. CDR1 is SGHTA and CDR2 is FQGNSA in the germline V gene. The CDR3 loop spans 15 amino acids. Sequenced sample: CD4+ T cells from PBMCs. This TCR was recovered from a human donor with sarcoidosis (Löfgren's syndrome or another form), or a control subject (not recorded which). This chain links TRBV7-2 with TRBJ2-7; 10 bases line up with TRBD2. CDR3 in amino acids: CASSSFTSGIYEQYF. CDR3 bases: TGTGCCAGCAGCTCCTTTACTAGCGGGATCTACGAGCAGTACTTC.